The rows below give T cell receptor beta chains drawn from one sample of a study of T cells after posttransplantation cyclophosphamide. Libraries were prepared by immunoSEQ multiplex PCR; TCRdb keeps only in-frame clonotypes and omits some of them. The table lists about 9,900 clones, around 89% of them singletons, with roughly 29% in the top ten. Sample: PBMCs, taken after an allogeneic stem cell transplant with a calcineurin inhibitor and methotrexate. The receptors shown here come from a male patient aged 30 to 39 who received an allogeneic stem cell transplant from an unrelated donor, was CMV-positive, and had no GVHD. Some T cells may be transferred from the graft donor. CDR3s include the opening cysteine and the closing phenylalanine or tryptophan. The listing skips clone size in some rows; elsewhere it reads once, few, many or a size class.

CDR3: CASSQSGSRGELFF
V: TRBV7-2
size: -
J: TRBJ2-2

CDR3: CASSPGGPMDEQYF
V: TRBV7-2
size: -
J: TRBJ2-7

CDR3: CASSQPQTSGLADTQYF
V: TRBV4-2
size: -
J: TRBJ2-3

CDR3: CASSLSGKNIQYF
V: TRBV2
size: -
J: TRBJ2-4

CDR3: CASSVGVGSSYEQYF
V: TRBV9
size: few
J: TRBJ2-7

CDR3: CASTGTSWGDTQYF
V: TRBV2
size: -
J: TRBJ2-3

CDR3: CASSLGGTYEQYF
V: TRBV11-3
size: -
J: TRBJ2-7

CDR3: CASSLTAGGNQPQHF
V: TRBV28
size: -
J: TRBJ1-5

CDR3: CASSHLSGTSLADTQYF
V: TRBV4-1
size: -
J: TRBJ2-3

CDR3: CASSPRTGYSYNEQFF
V: TRBV7-2
size: -
J: TRBJ2-1

CDR3: CAREGVPGANVLTF
V: TRBV2
size: -
J: TRBJ2-6

CDR3: CSVERKNIQYF
V: TRBV29-1
size: -
J: TRBJ2-4

CDR3: CASSQTGMDQPQHF
V: TRBV14
size: -
J: TRBJ1-5

CDR3: CASSSPSGRKPGELFF
V: TRBV7-6
size: -
J: TRBJ2-2

CDR3: CASSTGLGSTDTQYF
V: TRBV7-9
size: -
J: TRBJ2-3

CDR3: CSVGGGTGRLSYNEQFF
V: TRBV29-1
size: -
J: TRBJ2-1

CDR3: CATSRGALAGGYNEQFF
V: TRBV15
size: -
J: TRBJ2-1

CDR3: CASRRTGARETQYF
V: TRBV28
size: -
J: TRBJ2-5

CDR3: CASSQGLGAGGPQDYEQYF
V: TRBV4-3
size: -
J: TRBJ2-7

CDR3: CASSLTPTRNEQFF
V: TRBV7-3
size: -
J: TRBJ2-1

CDR3: CASSVPGQGYTGELFF
V: TRBV19
size: once
J: TRBJ2-2

CDR3: CSVEDRETDTQYF
V: TRBV29-1
size: -
J: TRBJ2-3

CDR3: CASSKGTSGISYEQYF
V: TRBV11-2
size: -
J: TRBJ2-7

CDR3: CASSSGLARQETQYF
V: TRBV7-7
size: -
J: TRBJ2-5

CDR3: CASASTGVGTNEKLFF
V: TRBV27
size: -
J: TRBJ1-4

CDR3: CASSFREGRTHEQFF
V: TRBV4-3
size: -
J: TRBJ2-1

CDR3: CASRTGNTEAFF
V: TRBV2
size: -
J: TRBJ1-1

CDR3: CASSPPPPQETQYF
V: TRBV7-9
size: -
J: TRBJ2-5

CDR3: CASSHRTSGKGPRDNEQFF
V: TRBV9
size: -
J: TRBJ2-1

CDR3: CASSWEAGYSGNTIYF
V: TRBV28
size: few
J: TRBJ1-3

CDR3: CASSQVLTSYEQYF
V: TRBV4-3
size: -
J: TRBJ2-7

CDR3: CASSKGSKDRALSRTDTQYF
V: TRBV21-1
size: -
J: TRBJ2-3

CDR3: CASSFDVAVANTGELFF
V: TRBV5-1
size: medium-sized
J: TRBJ2-2

CDR3: CASSDSWGAGELFF
V: TRBV2
size: -
J: TRBJ2-2

CDR3: CASSPSGRKYEQYF
V: TRBV6-5
size: -
J: TRBJ2-7

CDR3: CASSTPAYEQYF
V: TRBV7-9
size: -
J: TRBJ2-7